The 10 T cell receptor beta chains below come from one sample, sequenced in a study of cytomegalovirus exposure and HLA in healthy donors. The study ran its PCR with 60 Vbeta and 13 Jbeta primers. TCRdb's copy holds only in-frame clones and misses some; the assay was immunoSEQ multiplex PCR. The data hold 30,000 to 40,000 clones, with 68% observed a single time. The specimen was PBMCs. All receptors come from a man between 40 and 49 years old in good health and CMV-seronegative.

This chain connects TRBV19 to TRBJ2-7; TRBD1 matches 9 bases. The CDR3 consists of 14 residues. The J segment lost 7 bases and the V segment lost 4 bases, leaving 8 bases of the junction unmatched. The germline CDR1 and CDR2 sequences are LNHDA and SQIVND (reference sequence). This CDR3 reads CASSTPGQGGEQYF. The CDR3 coding sequence is TGTGCCAGTAGTACACCGGGACAGGGAGGGGAGCAGTACTTC.

The V call is TRBV15, the J call TRBJ2-7, with 8 bases that match TRBD1. Germline-derived CDR1 and CDR2 are LNHNV and YYDKDF (reference sequence). The CDR3 spans 15 residues. V gave up 1 base and J gave up 6 bases; unmatched junction bases: 8. Written as DNA, the CDR3 is TGTGCCACCAGCAGAGCCCCGGGACAGGCTTTCGAGCAGTACTTC. Amino acids: CATSRAPGQAFEQYF.

This chain links TRBV5-4 with TRBJ2-7; TRBD2 agrees at 9 bases. V lost 2 bases, J lost 7 bases, and 7 bases stayed unmatched. Germline assignment: CDR1 SGHNT and CDR2 YYREEE (reference sequence). The CDR3 length is 14 residues. The CDR3: CASSFVERGEEQYF. Here the CDR3 DNA reads TGTGCCAGCAGCTTCGTCGAGCGGGGGGAAGAGCAGTACTTC.

CDR3 nucleotides: TGTGCCAGCAGTCCTTCAGGGGACCAGGGATCCTACGAGCAGTACTTC. As protein: CASSPSGDQGSYEQYF. V gene TRBV28 combines with J gene TRBJ2-7, with a possible D match to TRBD1 (6 bases). The V gene's germline CDR1 is MDHEN and CDR2 SYDVKM. V was cut by 5 bases and J by 1 base, with 18 bases left in between. CDR3 length equals 16 residues.

The V gene is TRBV7-8, the J gene TRBJ2-5, with D unresolved. The length of the CDR3 is 13 residues. Trimming stripped 8 bases from V and 4 bases from J, with 14 bases between. Germline V lookup: CDR1 SGHVS, CDR2 FQNEAQ. The CDR3: CASGEPPGETQYF. The CDR3 region has the DNA TGTGCCAGCGGAGAACCCCCGGGAGAGACCCAGTACTTC.

This chain connects TRBV4-1 to TRBJ2-2; perhaps TRBD2 as D (5 bases). The V gene lost 0 bases and the J gene lost 13 bases, with 15 bases spanning the gap. CDR1 MGHRA and CDR2 YSYEKL come from the germline V gene. The CDR3 runs 14 residues. The CDR3 DNA is TGCGCCAGCAGCCAAGAGGACTCCGGTTTTGTGCTGTTTTTT. It is translated as CASSQEDSGFVLFF.

The gene calls are TRBV4-3 and TRBJ1-1; 7 positions agree with TRBD1. Germline lookup yields CDR1 LGHNA and CDR2 YSLEER. V was pared by 4 bases and J by 0 bases, with 14 bases of the junction left unmatched. CDR3 size: 18 residues. The CDR3 loop reads CASSLGDRDSSVNTEAFF. The CDR3 DNA sequence: TGCGCCAGCAGCCTGGGGGACCGGGACAGTTCTGTGAACACTGAAGCTTTCTTT.

The chain uses TRBV6-1 and TRBJ1-2, with D perhaps TRBD1 (6 bases). CDR3 length: 13 amino acids. In germline, CDR1 is MNHNS, CDR2 SASEGT. V lost 7 bases and J lost 8, with 17 bases in between. The CDR3: CASTPVWGQGYTF. The DNA for the CDR3 is TGTGCCAGCACCCCTGTTTGGGGGCAAGGCTACACCTTC.

V is TRBV7-2 and J is TRBJ2-5; maybe TRBD1 (8 bases). Germline CDR1 SGHTA, CDR2 FQGNSA. The CDR3 totals 15 residues. The V and J ends lost 5 bases and 2 bases respectively, with 15 bases between them. CDR3 coding DNA: TGTGCCAGCAGCCAACAGGGGGGGGGACAAGAGACCCAGTACTTC. This encodes CASSQQGGGQETQYF.

The genes are TRBV7-9 and TRBJ1-2; 7 nucleotides match TRBD1. The V gene's germline CDR1 is SEHNR and CDR2 FQNEAQ (reference sequence). The J segment lost 6 bases and the V segment lost 6 bases, leaving 10 bases of the junction unmatched. This CDR3 contains 14 residues. CDR3 coding DNA: TGTGCCAGCAGTCCAAGGGGGCTTGTGGATGGCTACACCTTC. This codes for CASSPRGLVDGYTF.